The clone carrying this T cell receptor beta chain was recorded many times. The antigen remains unidentified. An end of the junction differs from the germline gene, which may be a read error. The CDR3 spans 14 residues. The data were obtained in a study of T-cell memory formation after mild COVID-19. As for the study in general: TCR clusters were mostly donor specific.

Each CDR3 protein gets one entry after TCRdb re-called the 5' RACE reads with MiXCR. The data contain about 440,000 distinct CDR3 sequences, around 20% of them seen just once; the ten biggest clones take up roughly 8.4%. Study-level results: While clones contracting from day 15 to 85 were balanced between CD4 and CD8, later expanders leaned CD4+. CD4+ clones that contracted lay mainly in CM and EM; CD8+ ones lay in EMRA. The study detected some responding clones in pre-infection memory, suggesting cross-reactive memory joined.

The sequence came from an adult woman who had mild COVID-19 (a few samples of this study predate the infection). Cell type and time point are not known. The chain uses TRBV12-3 or TRBV12-4 and TRBJ2-1; D call uncertain. Material for sequencing was PBMCs or a T cell subset sorted from them (not recorded which). As DNA, the CDR3 is TGTGCCAGCAGCTTAGGCCCTAGCTACAATGAGCAGTTCTTC. It encodes CASSLGPSYNEQFF.